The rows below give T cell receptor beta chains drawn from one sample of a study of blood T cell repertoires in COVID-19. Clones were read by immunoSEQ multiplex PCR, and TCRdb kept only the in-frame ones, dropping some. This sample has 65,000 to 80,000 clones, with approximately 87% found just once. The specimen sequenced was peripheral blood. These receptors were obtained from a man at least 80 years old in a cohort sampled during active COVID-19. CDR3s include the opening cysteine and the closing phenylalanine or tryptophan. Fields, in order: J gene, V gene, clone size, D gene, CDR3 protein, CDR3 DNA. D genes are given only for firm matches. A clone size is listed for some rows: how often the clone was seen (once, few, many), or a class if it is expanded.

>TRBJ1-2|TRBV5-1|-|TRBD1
CASSRLGTVGGYTF
TGCGCCAGCAGCCGACTCGGGACAGTGGGTGGCTACACCTTC
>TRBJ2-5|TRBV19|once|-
CASTSGETQYF
TGTGCCAGTACGTCAGGGGAGACCCAGTACTTC
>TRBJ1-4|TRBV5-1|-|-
CASSLSYGNEKLFF
TGCGCCAGCAGCTTGTCTTACGGTAATGAAAAACTGTTTTTT
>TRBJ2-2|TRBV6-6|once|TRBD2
CASSPRAGGGPPGELFF
TGTGCCAGCAGTCCCCGGGCGGGCGGGGGGCCCCCCGGGGAGCTGTTTTTT
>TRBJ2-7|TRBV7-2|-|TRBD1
CASSLSRQGAFEQYF
TGTGCCAGCAGCTTATCCCGACAGGGGGCCTTCGAGCAGTACTTC
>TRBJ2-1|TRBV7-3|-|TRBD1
CASSLTPGQAYNEQFF
TGTGCCAGCAGCTTAACGCCGGGACAGGCCTACAATGAGCAGTTCTTC
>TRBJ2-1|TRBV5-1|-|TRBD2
CASSLIAGGASGQFF
TGCGCCAGCAGCTTGATAGCGGGGGGCGCTTCCGGGCAGTTCTTC
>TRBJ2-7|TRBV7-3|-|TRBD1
CASRSAGGEQYF
TGTGCCAGCAGGAGTGCAGGGGGCGAGCAGTACTTC
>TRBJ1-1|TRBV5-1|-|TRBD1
CASSLSIPGGTGQDTEAFF
TGCGCCAGCAGCTTGTCTATTCCAGGGGGGACAGGCCAGGACACTGAAGCTTTCTTT
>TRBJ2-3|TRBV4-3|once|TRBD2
CASSQALAGVTDTQYF
TGCGCCAGCAGCCAAGCCCTAGCGGGGGTCACAGATACGCAGTATTTT
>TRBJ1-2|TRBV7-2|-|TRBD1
CASSSRQGARGYTF
TGTGCCAGCAGCTCTCGACAGGGGGCGCGTGGCTACACCTTC
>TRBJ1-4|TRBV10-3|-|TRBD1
CAISDPEVQGNEKLFF
TGTGCCATCAGTGACCCGGAGGTACAGGGGAATGAAAAACTGTTTTTT
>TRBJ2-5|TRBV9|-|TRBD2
CASSPGTSGGRYQETQYF
TGTGCCAGCAGCCCTGGGACTAGCGGGGGACGCTATCAAGAGACCCAGTACTTC
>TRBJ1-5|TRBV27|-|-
CASSPNLNQPQHF
TGTGCCAGCAGTCCCAACCTAAATCAGCCCCAGCATTTT
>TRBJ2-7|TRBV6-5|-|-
CASSHGGTGSYEQYF
TGTGCCAGCAGCCACGGAGGGACCGGGTCCTACGAGCAGTACTTC
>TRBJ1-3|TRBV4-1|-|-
CASSQGLAGENTIYF
TGCGCCAGCAGCCAAGGGTTGGCAGGGGAAAACACCATATATTTT
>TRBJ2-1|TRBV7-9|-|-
CASSKRQEGNEQFF
TGTGCCAGCAGCAAGCGACAGGAAGGGAATGAGCAGTTCTTC
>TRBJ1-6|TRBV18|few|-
CASSPNPVSSYNSPLHF
TGTGCCAGCTCTCCAAACCCCGTGAGCTCCTATAATTCACCCCTCCACTTT
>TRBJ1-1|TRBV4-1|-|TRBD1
CASSRDRGLNTEAFF
TGCGCCAGCAGCCGGGACAGGGGGTTGAACACTGAAGCTTTCTTT
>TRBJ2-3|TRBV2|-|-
CASFDSGQTTDTQYF
TGTGCCAGCTTCGACTCCGGACAGACTACAGATACGCAGTATTTT
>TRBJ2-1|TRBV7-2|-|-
CASSPVGGLMLF
TGTGCCAGCAGCCCCGTCGGGGGGCTAATGCTCTTC
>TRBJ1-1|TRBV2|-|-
CASGGFTEAFF
TGTGCCAGCGGAGGGTTCACTGAAGCTTTCTTT
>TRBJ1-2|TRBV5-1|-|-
CASSLAPVTANYGYTF
TGCGCCAGCAGCTTGGCCCCGGTCACCGCTAACTATGGCTACACCTTC
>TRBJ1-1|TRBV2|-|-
CASRIQWNTEAFF
TGTGCCAGCAGAATACAGTGGAACACTGAAGCTTTCTTT
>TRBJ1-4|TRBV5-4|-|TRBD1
CASSFRDSHEKLFF
TGTGCCAGCAGCTTCCGGGACAGTCATGAAAAACTGTTTTTT
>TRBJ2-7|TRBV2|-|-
CASSGLRGINEQYF
TGTGCCAGCAGTGGTCTGAGGGGGATAAACGAGCAGTACTTC
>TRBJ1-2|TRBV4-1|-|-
CASSQAPGNYGYTF
TGCGCCAGCAGCCAAGCGCCAGGTAACTATGGCTACACCTTC
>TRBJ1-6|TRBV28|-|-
CASSFVRGGASPLHF
TGTGCCAGCAGTTTCGTTCGGGGGGGGGCTTCACCCCTCCACTTT
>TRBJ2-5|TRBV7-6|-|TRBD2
CASSLAPGTSGGARETQYF
TGTGCCAGCAGCTTAGCCCCCGGGACTAGCGGGGGGGCCCGGGAGACCCAGTACTTC
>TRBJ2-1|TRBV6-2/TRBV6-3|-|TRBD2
CASGPSGGNEQFF
TGTGCCAGCGGCCCTAGCGGGGGCAATGAGCAGTTCTTC
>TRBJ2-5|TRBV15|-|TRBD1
CATSRGDRGQETQYF
TGTGCCACCAGCAGAGGGGACAGGGGTCAAGAGACCCAGTACTTC
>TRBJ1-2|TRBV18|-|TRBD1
CASSLGTAPFNYGYTF
TGTGCCAGCTCACTCGGGACAGCACCCTTTAACTATGGCTACACCTTC
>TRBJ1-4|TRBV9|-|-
CASSGYREGNEKLFF
TGTGCCAGCAGCGGGTACAGGGAGGGTAATGAAAAACTGTTTTTT
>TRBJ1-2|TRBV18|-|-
CASSQDTNYGYTF
TGTGCCAGCTCACAAGACACAAACTATGGCTACACCTTC
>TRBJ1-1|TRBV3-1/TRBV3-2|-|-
CASSQDPPSTEAFF
TGTGCCAGCAGCCAAGATCCCCCCAGCACTGAAGCTTTCTTT
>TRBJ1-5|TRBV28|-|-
CASILGTGGNQPQHF
TGTGCCAGCATCTTAGGTACAGGAGGCAATCAGCCCCAGCATTTT
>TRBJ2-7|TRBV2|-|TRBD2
CASSGTSGVLPSYEQYF
TGTGCCAGCAGTGGGACTAGCGGGGTCCTCCCCTCCTACGAGCAGTACTTC
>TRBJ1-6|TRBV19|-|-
CATGGQYNSPLHF
TGTGCCACCGGAGGACAGTACAATTCACCCCTCCACTTT
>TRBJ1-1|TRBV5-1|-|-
CASSLTVNTEAFF
TGCGCCAGCAGCTTGACGGTAAACACTGAAGCTTTCTTT
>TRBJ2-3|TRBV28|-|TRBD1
CASTWDSQVDTQYF
TGTGCCAGCACATGGGACAGTCAGGTAGATACGCAGTATTTT
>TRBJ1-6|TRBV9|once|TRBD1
CASSVGGRGTGVSSPLHF
TGTGCCAGCAGCGTAGGAGGGAGGGGGACAGGGGTTAGTTCACCCCTCCACTTT
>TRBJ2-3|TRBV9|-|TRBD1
CASARGGHTDTQYF
TGTGCCAGCGCCAGAGGGGGCCACACAGATACGCAGTATTTT
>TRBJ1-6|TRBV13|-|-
CASSSYERRFISSYNSPLHF
TGTGCCAGCAGCTCCTATGAGAGGAGATTTATTAGCTCCTATAATTCACCCCTCCACTTT
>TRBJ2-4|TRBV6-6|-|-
CASSYRGAKNIQYF
TGTGCCAGCAGTTACAGGGGGGCCAAAAACATTCAGTACTTC
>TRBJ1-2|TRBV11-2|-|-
CASSFASQVGGYTF
TGTGCCAGCAGCTTCGCTTCCCAGGTTGGTGGCTACACCTTC
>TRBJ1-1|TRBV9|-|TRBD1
CASTRGTQNTEAFF
TGTGCCAGCACCAGGGGGACACAGAACACTGAAGCTTTCTTT
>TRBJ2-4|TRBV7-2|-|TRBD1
CASSLQVTLDRGSKNIQYF
TGTGCCAGCAGCTTACAAGTAACCCTCGACAGGGGGTCCAAAAACATTCAGTACTTC
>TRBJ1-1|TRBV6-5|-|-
CASRQGLNTEAFF
TGTGCCAGCAGACAGGGATTGAACACTGAAGCTTTCTTT
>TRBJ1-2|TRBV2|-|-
CASSDNRVYGYTF
TGTGCCAGCAGTGATAACAGGGTGTATGGCTACACCTTC
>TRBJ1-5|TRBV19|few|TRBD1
CASSIGTGQRSGNQPQHF
TGTGCCAGTAGTATAGGGACAGGGCAGAGGAGTGGGAATCAGCCCCAGCATTTT
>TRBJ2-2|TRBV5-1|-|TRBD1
CASGPRGLDTGELFF
TGCGCCAGCGGACCCAGGGGGCTGGACACCGGGGAGCTGTTTTTT
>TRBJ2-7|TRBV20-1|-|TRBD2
CSASLRGGRNEQYF
TGCAGTGCTAGTTTGCGGGGGGGCAGAAACGAGCAGTACTTC
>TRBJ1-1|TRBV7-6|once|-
CASSLGTGGNTEAFF
TGTGCCAGCAGCTTAGGGACCGGGGGGAACACTGAAGCTTTCTTT
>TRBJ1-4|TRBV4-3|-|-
CASSQVSEFNEKLFF
TGCGCCAGCAGCCAAGTGAGCGAGTTTAATGAAAAACTGTTTTTT
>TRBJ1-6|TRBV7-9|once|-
CASSRDSDNSPLHF
TGTGCCAGCAGCCGAGACAGCGATAATTCACCCCTCCACTTT